A selection of T cell receptor beta chains follows, all from one sample in a study of T cell responses to AZD1222 COVID-19 vaccine. Clones were sequenced by immunoSEQ multiplex PCR, and TCRdb holds only the in-frame ones, with some missing. The sample carries 60,000 to 75,000 clones, 80% to 90% recorded once. The sequencing here drew on peripheral blood, taken on day 0 of AZD1222 vaccination. Every receptor here comes from an adult in good health. The CDR3 runs from the conserved cysteine through the conserved F or W. The order of the fields is D gene, clone size, V gene, J gene, CDR3 DNA, CDR3 protein. The D gene is left open where the match is weak. Size is stated for part of the rows, as once, few or many counts, or as a class when the clone is expanded.

D: .; size: .; V: TRBV24-1; J: TRBJ1-4; DNA: TGTGCCACCGCACAGTCAACTAATGAAAAACTGTTTTTT; CDR3: CATAQSTNEKLFF
D: TRBD1; size: .; V: TRBV24-1; J: TRBJ2-2; DNA: TGTGCCACCAGTGATTCTCGGTTCACCGGGACAGGGAAGACCGGGGAGCTGTTTTTT; CDR3: CATSDSRFTGTGKTGELFF
D: .; size: once; V: TRBV24-1; J: TRBJ1-4; DNA: TGTGCCACCAGTGGCCGGGACCCTGAAAAACTGTTTTTT; CDR3: CATSGRDPEKLFF
D: TRBD2; size: .; V: TRBV28; J: TRBJ2-1; DNA: TGTGCCAGCAGCAGACTAGCGGGAGGAGCGTCCTACAATGAGCAGTTCTTC; CDR3: CASSRLAGGASYNEQFF
D: .; size: .; V: TRBV5-5; J: TRBJ1-1; DNA: TGTGCCAGCAGCTTGGCCCCGAACACTGAAGCTTTCTTT; CDR3: CASSLAPNTEAFF
D: .; size: .; V: TRBV12-3/TRBV12-4; J: TRBJ1-2; DNA: TGTGCCAGCAGTTTGGGGACACTCTATGGCTACACCTTC; CDR3: CASSLGTLYGYTF
D: TRBD1; size: .; V: TRBV18; J: TRBJ1-1; DNA: TGTGCCAGCTCACTTTTAGCCCCGGGACAGGGGAGGCAGTCTGAAGCTTTCTTT; CDR3: CASSLLAPGQGRQSEAFF
D: .; size: .; V: TRBV25-1; J: TRBJ2-3; DNA: TGTGCCAGCAGTGATTTGCGGGGAGCCACAGATACGCAGTATTTT; CDR3: CASSDLRGATDTQYF
D: TRBD1; size: .; V: TRBV19; J: TRBJ1-4; DNA: TGTGCCAGTAGTATCGGGACAGGGCGTGAAAAACTGTTTTTT; CDR3: CASSIGTGREKLFF
D: .; size: .; V: TRBV24-1; J: TRBJ2-1; DNA: TGTGCCACCAGTGACCGCGGACGGGACAATGAGCAGTTCTTC; CDR3: CATSDRGRDNEQFF
D: TRBD1; size: .; V: TRBV7-8; J: TRBJ1-2; DNA: TGTGCCAGCAGCACCGGGACAGGATATGGCTACACCTTC; CDR3: CASSTGTGYGYTF
D: .; size: .; V: TRBV16; J: TRBJ2-1; DNA: TGTGCCAGCAGCCAGTCCACACAGGGATACAATGAGCAGTTCTTC; CDR3: CASSQSTQGYNEQFF
D: TRBD2; size: .; V: TRBV6-1; J: TRBJ2-1; DNA: TGTGCCAGCAGTGAAGCTCAAGGACTAGCGGGAAGGGGGAATGAGCAGTTCTTC; CDR3: CASSEAQGLAGRGNEQFF
D: .; size: .; V: TRBV4-3; J: TRBJ1-1; DNA: TGCGCCAGCAGCCAAGAAAAGCGAACTGAAGCTTTCTTT; CDR3: CASSQEKRTEAFF
D: TRBD1; size: .; V: TRBV28; J: TRBJ1-1; DNA: TGTGCCAGCAGTCCACAGGACAGGGGTTTCACTGAAGCTTTCTTT; CDR3: CASSPQDRGFTEAFF
D: .; size: .; V: TRBV19; J: TRBJ2-7; DNA: TGTGCCAGTAGTATTAGCATTAGGAACGAGCAGTACTTC; CDR3: CASSISIRNEQYF
D: TRBD2; size: .; V: TRBV5-1; J: TRBJ2-3; DNA: TGCGCCAGCAGCTTGGCAGTCAGAGGGAGGGCCTGGGCAGATACGCAGTATTTT; CDR3: CASSLAVRGRAWADTQYF
D: TRBD1; size: .; V: TRBV10-3; J: TRBJ2-2; DNA: TGTGCCATCAGTGACAGGGGGCAACACACCGGGGAGCTGTTTTTT; CDR3: CAISDRGQHTGELFF
D: TRBD1; size: .; V: TRBV3-1/TRBV3-2; J: TRBJ2-2; DNA: TGTGCCAGCAGTGCGAGGGCAGGGGGTACGACCGGGGAGCTGTTTTTT; CDR3: CASSARAGGTTGELFF
D: TRBD2; size: .; V: TRBV12-5; J: TRBJ2-7; DNA: TGTGCTAGTGGTTTGGAGACTAGCGGGAACGAGCAGTACTTC; CDR3: CASGLETSGNEQYF
D: .; size: .; V: TRBV11-3; J: TRBJ1-2; DNA: TGTGCCAGCAGCTTAGATTCCGCCCAGACTAACTATGGCTACACCTTC; CDR3: CASSLDSAQTNYGYTF
D: .; size: few; V: TRBV4-3; J: TRBJ1-6; DNA: TGCGCCAGCAGCCAAGAGGCCCTGGGATCACCCCTCCACTTT; CDR3: CASSQEALGSPLHF
D: .; size: .; V: TRBV7-9; J: TRBJ2-2; DNA: TGTGCCAGCACCCTTGGAGATTGGACCGGGGAGCTGTTTTTT; CDR3: CASTLGDWTGELFF
D: .; size: few; V: TRBV29-1; J: TRBJ2-7; DNA: TGCAGCGTTTTCAGTGAAGTAACCTACGAGCAGTACTTC; CDR3: CSVFSEVTYEQYF
D: TRBD2; size: .; V: TRBV11-2; J: TRBJ2-7; DNA: TGTGCCAGCAGCCCCCGGCTAGCGGGAGCCTACGAGCAGTACTTC; CDR3: CASSPRLAGAYEQYF
D: TRBD1; size: .; V: TRBV28; J: TRBJ1-4; DNA: TGTGCCAGCAGTTCCCAATTACCGGGACAGGGTTCACTCGGGGCAACTAATGAAAAACTGTTTTTT; CDR3: CASSSQLPGQGSLGATNEKLFF
D: .; size: .; V: TRBV4-1; J: TRBJ1-1; DNA: TGCGCCAGCAGCCAAGGCAACACTCTGAACACTGAAGCTTTCTTT; CDR3: CASSQGNTLNTEAFF
D: .; size: .; V: TRBV5-1; J: TRBJ1-6; DNA: TGCGCCAGCAGCTTGGACACCCCGGGGTATTCACCCCTCCACTTT; CDR3: CASSLDTPGYSPLHF
D: .; size: .; V: TRBV11-2; J: TRBJ2-2; DNA: TGTGCCAGCAGCTTAGGAAACGGCCCCCACGGGGAGCTGTTTTTT; CDR3: CASSLGNGPHGELFF
D: TRBD1; size: .; V: TRBV27; J: TRBJ1-6; DNA: TGTGCCAGCATTTTTAGGGGGCGATATAATTCACCCCTCCACTTT; CDR3: CASIFRGRYNSPLHF
D: .; size: .; V: TRBV29-1; J: TRBJ1-2; DNA: TGCAGCGTTGAGAAACAGGAATATGGCTACACCTTC; CDR3: CSVEKQEYGYTF
D: .; size: .; V: TRBV7-9; J: TRBJ1-5; DNA: TGTGCCAGCAGCTCCGGACAGTACAATAGCAATCAGCCCCAGCATTTT; CDR3: CASSSGQYNSNQPQHF
D: .; size: .; V: TRBV7-2; J: TRBJ1-3; DNA: TGTGCCAGCAGCTTAGCGGGCGGGAGCTCTGGAAACACCATATATTTT; CDR3: CASSLAGGSSGNTIYF
D: TRBD1; size: .; V: TRBV28; J: TRBJ2-6; DNA: TGTGCCAGCAGTACAGGGGGATCAGGGGCCAACGTCCTGACTTTC; CDR3: CASSTGGSGANVLTF
D: .; size: .; V: TRBV5-6; J: TRBJ1-5; DNA: TGTGCCAGCAGTAGTGGGGGGAGCAATCAGCCCCAGCATTTT; CDR3: CASSSGGSNQPQHF
D: .; size: once; V: TRBV6-4; J: TRBJ1-6; DNA: TGTGCCAGCAGTGAACAGGAAAATTCACCCCTCCACTTT; CDR3: CASSEQENSPLHF
D: .; size: .; V: TRBV6-1; J: TRBJ1-2; DNA: TGTGCCAGCAGTGAATGGGGCGGGGGCTACACCTTC; CDR3: CASSEWGGGYTF